Below, 25 T cell receptor beta chains from the same sample are listed, as sequenced in a study of cytomegalovirus exposure and HLA in healthy donors. The PCR had 60 Vbeta and 13 Jbeta primers. Generated by immunoSEQ multiplex PCR, the TCRdb table keeps only in-frame clones and is missing some. The table lists 70,000 to 100,000 clones, 70% to 80% of them singletons, with 20% to 30% in the top ten. Source material: PBMCs. Receptors were obtained from a woman aged 50 to 60 in good health and CMV-seropositive.

The chain combines TRBV9 with TRBJ2-5, with TRBD2 identical over 11 bases. V dropped 3 bases and J dropped 4; count of bases not matched to a gene: 2. Germline CDR1 reads SGDLS; CDR2 reads YYNGEE. This CDR3 spans 14 amino acids. DNA for the CDR3: TGTGCCAGCAGCGCTACTAGCGGGGGAGAGACCCAGTACTTC. As protein: CASSATSGGETQYF.

This chain connects TRBV5-1 to TRBJ2-2, with D perhaps matching TRBD2 (5 bases). The CDR3 runs 15 residues. V lost 0 bases, J lost 1 base, and 7 bases lay in between. Germline V gives CDR1 SGHRS, CDR2 YFSETQ. CDR3 DNA: TGCGCCAGCAGCTTGGGGGCGGGGAACACCGGGGAGCTGTTTTTT. Protein sequence: CASSLGAGNTGELFF.

The chain carries TRBV11-2 and TRBJ2-2; 8 bases line up with TRBD2. V trimming: 5 bases; J trimming: 3 bases; junction bases outside the gene matches: 5. Germline V lookup: CDR1 SGHAT, CDR2 FQNNGV. The CDR3 consists of 15 residues. The CDR3 spells CASSTRGGDTGELFF. In nucleotides, the CDR3 is TGTGCCAGCAGCACCCGGGGGGGGGACACCGGGGAGCTGTTTTTT. The entire variable domain, with the rest obtained from reference TRBV11-2 and TRBJ2-2, is as follows: EAGVAQSPRYKIIEKRQSVAFWCNPISGHATLYWYQQILGQGPKLLIQFQNNGVVDDSQLPKDRFSAERLKGVDSTLKIQPAKLEDSAVYLCASSTRGGDTGELFFGEGSRLTVL.

The V call is TRBV11-2, the J call TRBJ2-4, with D perhaps TRBD2 (6 bases). Germline loops: CDR1 SGHAT, CDR2 FQNNGV. V dropped 1 base and J dropped 8 bases, with 9 bases sitting between them. The CDR3 length is 13 residues. In DNA, the CDR3 is TGTGCCAGCAGCTTAGCTAGCGTCGACATTCAGTACTTC. This gives the protein CASSLASVDIQYF.

The chain is built from TRBV19 and TRBJ1-2; 9 bases are shared with TRBD1. The CDR3 covers 15 residues. The junction had 5 bases not matched to a gene; V was cut back by 5 bases and J by 1 base. CDR1 LNHDA and CDR2 SQIVND come from the germline V gene (reference sequence). CDR3: CASSPMTGGNYGYTF. CDR3 DNA: TGTGCCAGTAGTCCGATGACAGGGGGTAACTATGGCTACACCTTC. The complete variable domain, with remaining parts taken from reference TRBV19 and TRBJ1-2, reads DGGITQSPKYLFRKEGQNVTLSCEQNLNHDAMYWYRQDPGQGLRLIYYSQIVNDFQKGDIAEGYSVSREKKESFPLTVTSAQKNPTAFYLCASSPMTGGNYGYTFGSGTRLTVV.

This sequence joins TRBV28 and TRBJ2-5; a possible D gene is TRBD2 (5 bases). The CDR3 sequence is 14 residues long. The V end was cut by 1 base, the J end by 11 bases, with 17 bases between. Germline V gives CDR1 MDHEN, CDR2 SYDVKM. The DNA for the CDR3 is TGTGCCAGCAGTTTATTTGGCCGGGTTTGGGAGCAGTACTTC. As protein: CASSLFGRVWEQYF.

The CDR3 DNA sequence: TGTGCCAGCAGCTTGGGCCGGGGCACTGAAGCTTTCTTT. It specifies CASSLGRGTEAFF. The chain joins TRBV5-5 to TRBJ1-1; D is ambiguous. The CDR3 sequence is 13 residues long. V lost 0 bases and J lost 4, with 7 bases in between. Germline CDR1 SGHKS, CDR2 YYEKEE (reference sequence). The full variable domain, in which reference TRBV5-5 and TRBJ1-1 provide the parts outside the CDR3, is DAGVTQSPTHLIKTRGQQVTLRCSPISGHKSVSWYQQVLGQGPQFIFQYYEKEERGRGNFPDRFSARQFPNYSSELNVNALLLGDSALYLCASSLGRGTEAFFGQGTRLTVV.

The rearrangement joins TRBV19 to TRBJ2-1; 12 bases map to TRBD2. This CDR3 region has 13 residues. Germline loops: CDR1 LNHDA, CDR2 SQIVND (reference sequence). Trimming at V came to 6 bases and at J to 14 bases, leaving 8 bases not matched to a gene. The CDR3 DNA sequence: TGTGCCAGTAGCGCCTCTAGCGGGAGGGCCAAGTTCTTC. This gives the protein CASSASSGRAKFF.

Regarding this clone: Other DNA sequences in the sample encode the same CDR3. The chain uses TRBV10-2 and TRBJ2-2, with 8 bases fitting TRBD1. The junction had 6 bases not matched to a gene; V was cut back by 4 bases and J by 11 bases. This CDR3 is 13 amino acids long. CDR1 is WSHSY and CDR2 is SAAADI in the germline V gene. In DNA form, the CDR3 reads TGCGCCAGCAGTGCCCCAGGACAGGGAGAGCTGTTTTTT. Protein sequence: CASSAPGQGELFF.

V is TRBV28 and J is TRBJ1-2; possible D gene TRBD1, 5 bases. This CDR3 region has 17 residues. Per germline, CDR1 MDHEN and CDR2 SYDVKM. V shed 5 bases and J shed 2 bases, with 21 bases lying between them. The CDR3 nucleotides are TGTGCCAGCAGTGTACCGTTTTATAGGGGCTCGAACTATGGCTACACCTTC. Amino acid sequence: CASSVPFYRGSNYGYTF.

In its sample, this clone was seen a few times. This chain joins TRBV28 and TRBJ2-4, with TRBD2 identical over 13 bases. CDR3 length: 16 residues. Germline assignment: CDR1 MDHEN and CDR2 SYDVKM. V shed 5 bases and J 6 bases; nucleotides not matched to a gene: 7. CDR3 nucleotide sequence: TGTGCCAGCAGTCCTGGGACTAGCGGGAATTTAAACATTCAGTACTTC. Translating gives CASSPGTSGNLNIQYF.

This clone showed up just once. This chain connects TRBV5-4 to TRBJ1-2, with 7 bases lining up with TRBD1. This CDR3 spans 16 amino acids. Looked up from germline, CDR1 is SGHNT and CDR2 is YYREEE (reference sequence). Losses at the gene ends were 4 bases for V and 8 bases for J; bases not matched to a gene: 17. The CDR3 region has the DNA TGTGCCAGCAGCGTACAGCGGACAGGACTACTATACGGCTACACCTTC. It is translated as CASSVQRTGLLYGYTF.

This chain connects TRBV4-1 to TRBJ2-1, with a weak D call TRBD2 (6 bases). Trimming left V 2 bases short and J 9 bases short, with 17 bases between. CDR1 and CDR2 (germline): MGHRA, YSYEKL. The CDR3 contains 15 residues. CDR3 DNA sequence: TGCGCCAGCAGCCAAAGGTCGACTAGGGTGGGTGAGCAGTTCTTC. Its protein product is CASSQRSTRVGEQFF.

The chain joins TRBV30 to TRBJ2-6, with 9 bases lining up with TRBD1. The junction had 9 bases not matched to a gene; V was cut back by 3 bases and J by 0 bases. Germline CDR1 reads GTSNPN; CDR2 reads SVGIG (reference sequence). The CDR3 totals 18 residues. The CDR3 sequence is CAWSHGQGRPSGANVLTF. The CDR3 DNA sequence: TGTGCCTGGAGCCATGGACAGGGGCGACCCTCTGGGGCCAACGTCCTGACTTTC.

The CDR3 DNA follows: TGTGCCAGCAGCTCGCGACCGGGACAGCTTAATGAAAAACTGTTTTTT. Translated, it gives CASSSRPGQLNEKLFF. This chain joins TRBV11-2 and TRBJ1-4; 7 nucleotides align to TRBD1. Unmatched junction bases numbered 9, after V lost 4 bases and J lost 4 bases. CDR1 and CDR2 from the germline V gene are SGHAT and FQNNGV. CDR3 length equals 16 residues.

The V and J genes are TRBV6-6 and TRBJ2-7; the D gene is possibly TRBD1 (6 bases). Germline V gene lookup returns CDR1 MNHNY and CDR2 SVGAGI (reference sequence). Trimming took off 2 bases at V and 5 bases at J, with 13 bases between the two ends. This CDR3 contains 14 residues. As DNA, the CDR3 is TGTGCCAGCAGTTACGGGGGCACCCTTAACGAGCAGTACGTC. This encodes CASSYGGTLNEQYV.

The J gene is TRBJ2-6, the V gene TRBV6-1; the D gene is possibly TRBD1 (6 bases). Trimming shortened V by 2 bases and J by 2 bases, and 13 bases separated the two germline ends. In germline, CDR1 is MNHNS, CDR2 SASEGT. The CDR3 runs to 17 residues. The CDR3 coding sequence is TGTGCCAGCAGTGAACTGGGCAGGGGCGCTGGGGCCAACGTCCTGACTTTC. This sequence encodes CASSELGRGAGANVLTF.

A single count supports this clone. The chain links TRBV5-4 to TRBJ2-7; D is undetermined. This CDR3 has 12 residues. V lost 5 bases and J 7 bases, leaving 13 bases between the germline ends. Germline lookup yields CDR1 SGHNT and CDR2 YYREEE (reference sequence). The CDR3 reads CASSPNVGEQYF. The CDR3, as DNA: TGTGCCAGCAGTCCAAACGTCGGGGAGCAGTACTTC.

The chain recombines TRBV5-1 with TRBJ2-7, with a weak D call TRBD2 (6 bases). The length of the CDR3 is 11 residues. With 4 bases removed from V and 6 bases from J, the gap between germline ends came to 8 bases. Per germline, CDR1 SGHRS and CDR2 YFSETQ. The DNA of the CDR3 is TGCGCCAGCAGCCGACTAGTCGAGCAGTACGTC. Its protein is CASSRLVEQYV.

The chain carries TRBV27 and TRBJ2-7, with TRBD2 matching 7 bases. The CDR3 is 14 amino acids. The J segment lost 2 bases and the V segment lost 2 bases, leaving 3 bases of the junction unmatched. Germline CDR1 MNHEY, CDR2 SMNVEV (reference sequence). The CDR3 sequence is CASSLGRGAYEQYV. Written as DNA, the CDR3 is TGTGCCAGCAGTTTAGGACGGGGGGCCTACGAGCAGTACGTC.

The sample holds a few counts of this clone. The chain links TRBV12-5 to TRBJ2-2; D not resolved. Per the germline V gene, CDR1 is LGHNT and CDR2 is FRNRAP. CDR3 length: 14 amino acids. Trimming removed 0 bases at V and 5 bases at J, with 7 bases between. The CDR3, as DNA: TGTGCTAGTGGTTTGGTAGGAGTAACCGGGGAGCTGTTTTTT. Translating it yields CASGLVGVTGELFF.

Remarks on this clone: The junction and the germline gene differ at one end; a read error may be behind it. The chain carries TRBV18 and TRBJ1-5; D gene unclear. Germline CDR1 is KGHSH and CDR2 is LQKENI. The CDR3 contains 18 residues. CDR3 amino acids: CASSPRRISQNSNQPQHF. As DNA, the CDR3 is TGTGCCAGCTCACCGCGACGTATCTCCCAGAATAGCAATCAGCCTCAGCATTTT.

This chain uses TRBV6-5 with TRBJ1-5; D uncertain. Germline V gene lookup returns CDR1 MNHEY and CDR2 SVGAGI. The CDR3 spans 13 residues. Trimming left V 0 bases short and J 4 bases short, with 4 bases between. The CDR3 DNA reads as TGTGCCAGCAGTTACTCGACTAATCAGCCCCAGCATTTT. Protein product: CASSYSTNQPQHF.

This sequence joins TRBV11-2 and TRBJ2-1; a weak D match, TRBD2 (5 bases). CDR1 is SGHAT and CDR2 is FQNNGV in the germline V gene. V was cut by 5 bases and J by 2 bases, with 16 bases left in between. The CDR3 consists of 16 residues. The CDR3 loop is CASSEAGGSPYNEQFF. The CDR3 DNA follows: TGTGCCAGCAGCGAGGCGGGCGGTTCTCCCTACAATGAGCAGTTCTTC. Supplemented by reference TRBV11-2 and TRBJ2-1, the full variable domain reads EAGVAQSPRYKIIEKRQSVAFWCNPISGHATLYWYQQILGQGPKLLIQFQNNGVVDDSQLPKDRFSAERLKGVDSTLKIQPAKLEDSAVYLCASSEAGGSPYNEQFFGPGTRLTVL.

The chain joins TRBV19 to TRBJ2-2; 9 bases map to TRBD1. The CDR3 is 18 residues long. Trimming removed 4 bases from V and 5 bases from J; junction bases left unmatched: 14. CDR1 is LNHDA, CDR2 SQIVND, per germline (reference sequence). The CDR3 here is CASSTRGLGQGSTGELFF. The DNA of the CDR3 is TGTGCCAGTAGTACCAGGGGTCTCGGACAGGGGAGTACCGGGGAGCTGTTTTTT.